A selection of T cell receptor beta chains follows, all from one sample in a study of blood T cell repertoires in COVID-19. Using immunoSEQ multiplex PCR, the repertoire was profiled, and TCRdb retains in-frame clones only, with some absent. This table has 400,000 or so clones, around 90% appearing once. The sample comprised PBMCs or T cells enriched from blood (not recorded which). The receptors were sampled from a woman in her thirties or forties with acute COVID-19. Each CDR3 is given with its conserved first and last residue. Each record gives: CDR3 length, D gene, V gene, clone size, J gene, CDR3 DNA, CDR3 protein. D genes are given only for firm matches. Where a row states a size, it is once, few, many or the class of an expanded clone; other rows omit it.

11	NA	TRBV20-1	NA	TRBJ2-1	TGCAGTGCCAAGACTAGTCTTGAGCAGTTCTTC	CSAKTSLEQFF
17	NA	TRBV5-4	NA	TRBJ2-3	TGTGCCAGCAGCTTGGCCATTGGAGCGGCGATCACAGATACGCAGTATTTT	CASSLAIGAAITDTQYF
17	NA	TRBV5-6	NA	TRBJ1-5	TGTGCCAGCAGCTATCGACGGGGATTCTATAGCAATCAGCCCCAGCATTTT	CASSYRRGFYSNQPQHF
14	NA	TRBV5-1	NA	TRBJ1-4	TGCGCCAGCAGCCCACAGGCCCGCAATGAAAAACTGTTTTTT	CASSPQARNEKLFF
16	TRBD2	TRBV7-8	NA	TRBJ2-1	TGTGCCAGCAGCCCCGTCTCTATTCTGCGGGGGGCTGAGCAGTTCTTC	CASSPVSILRGAEQFF
14	TRBD2	TRBV6-5	NA	TRBJ2-7	TGTGCCAGCAGTTACTCAGGGAGGGCCTACGAGCAGTACTTC	CASSYSGRAYEQYF
14	NA	TRBV5-4	few	TRBJ1-2	TGTGCCAGCAGCTTCTCAGGGGATAACTATGGCTACACCTTC	CASSFSGDNYGYTF
18	TRBD1	TRBV10-3	NA	TRBJ1-6	TGTGCCATCAGCACCGGGACAGGGCGTTCTGTCCCTAATTCACCCCTCCACTTT	CAISTGTGRSVPNSPLHF
14	TRBD1	TRBV5-1	NA	TRBJ1-2	TGCGCCAGCAGCTTCGGGACAGCGAACTATGGCTACACCTTC	CASSFGTANYGYTF
15	NA	TRBV19	NA	TRBJ2-7	TGTGCCAGTAGACGCGACCGGGACTCTTTCTACGAGCAGTACTTC	CASRRDRDSFYEQYF
14	TRBD1	TRBV6-5	NA	TRBJ1-2	TGTGCCAGCAGTTTGGGGGACAGGGAGAGCGGCTACACCTTC	CASSLGDRESGYTF
17	NA	TRBV7-6	NA	TRBJ1-4	TGTGCCAGCAGCTTAGAAAAGGACAGCCAAACTAATGAAAAACTGTTTTTT	CASSLEKDSQTNEKLFF
16	TRBD2	TRBV28	NA	TRBJ2-3	TGTGCCAGCAGCCCTCATAGCGGGGGGGCTCAAGATACGCAGTATTTT	CASSPHSGGAQDTQYF
15	NA	TRBV5-8	NA	TRBJ2-3	TGTGCCAGCCCTGCTGTACGGGGATCGCCAGATACGCAGTATTTT	CASPAVRGSPDTQYF
14	TRBD1	TRBV7-9	NA	TRBJ1-2	TGTGCCAGCAGCCCGGGACAGGGCAACTATGGCTACACCTTC	CASSPGQGNYGYTF
12	NA	TRBV27	NA	TRBJ1-1	TGTGCCAGCAGCCGAGCCACAGGGGAAGCTTTCTTT	CASSRATGEAFF
18	TRBD2	TRBV6-6	many	TRBJ2-2	TGTGCCAGCAGTCAACAGGCCGGACTAGCGGGGAACACCGGGGAGCTGTTTTTT	CASSQQAGLAGNTGELFF
13	TRBD1	TRBV4-1	NA	TRBJ1-2	TGCGCCAGCAGCCTGGGGACAGGCTATGGCTACACCTTC	CASSLGTGYGYTF
16	TRBD2	TRBV2	NA	TRBJ2-1	TGTGCCAGCAGAAGACTAGCGGGGGGCTCCTACAATGAGCAGTTCTTC	CASRRLAGGSYNEQFF
14	NA	TRBV12-5	NA	TRBJ2-1	TGTGCTAGTGGTCCCGCCGGGACACTCAATGAGCAGTTCTTC	CASGPAGTLNEQFF
15	TRBD2	TRBV29-1	NA	TRBJ2-1	TGCAGCGGCGACCGGACTAGCCGTGGGTACAATGAGCAGTTCTTC	CSGDRTSRGYNEQFF
15	NA	TRBV5-5	NA	TRBJ1-6	TGTGCCAGCAGCTTGGCTACAGGGAATGGGTCACCCCTCCACTTT	CASSLATGNGSPLHF
19	TRBD1	TRBV9	NA	TRBJ1-3	TGTGCCAGCAGCTCCCAGCCGGGACAGGGGGCTACTTTTGGAAACACCATATATTTT	CASSSQPGQGATFGNTIYF
13	NA	TRBV7-9	NA	TRBJ1-2	TGTGCCAGCAGTTACCGGGACAACGAAGGCTACACCTTC	CASSYRDNEGYTF
13	NA	TRBV19	NA	TRBJ1-1	TGTGCCACCTCGACAGGTGGGAACACTGAAGCTTTCTTT	CATSTGGNTEAFF
10	NA	TRBV19	NA	TRBJ1-1	TGTGCCGGGGAGGACACTGAAGCTTTCTTT	CAGEDTEAFF
14	TRBD1	TRBV3-1/TRBV3-2	NA	TRBJ1-5	TGTGCCAGCAGCCCTCGACAGGGTGGACAGCCCCAGCATTTT	CASSPRQGGQPQHF
15	NA	TRBV4-2	few	TRBJ1-6	TGTGCCAGCAGCCAGGCGACAGATCGTGGTTCACCCCTCCACTTT	CASSQATDRGSPLHF
17	TRBD2	TRBV10-2	NA	TRBJ2-1	TGCGCCAGCAGTGCCCACTCCCGGGGCGGGGGGGCTCTCGAGCAGTTCTTC	CASSAHSRGGGALEQFF
14	NA	TRBV4-1	NA	TRBJ1-2	TGCGCCAGCAGCCTAACCGGGACATTGCTTGGCTACACCTTC	CASSLTGTLLGYTF
17	NA	TRBV5-1	NA	TRBJ1-4	TGCGCCAGCAGCCCCCAACCCATACAGGGTTCGCATGAAAAACTGTTTTTT	CASSPQPIQGSHEKLFF
14	TRBD2	TRBV15	NA	TRBJ2-3	TGTGCCACCAGCAGAAGCGGGGGGGCAGATACGCAGTATTTT	CATSRSGGADTQYF
15	TRBD2	TRBV7-8	once	TRBJ2-7	TGTGCCAGCAGCCTGACTAGCGGGGGAACCTACGAGCAGTACTTC	CASSLTSGGTYEQYF
15	TRBD2	TRBV3-1/TRBV3-2	NA	TRBJ2-1	TGTGCCAGCAGCGCCCCGAGCGGGGGGCGGCCTGAGCAGTTCTTC	CASSAPSGGRPEQFF
14	NA	TRBV6-5	NA	TRBJ2-7	TGTGCCAGCAGTTACGGGTCAGACAGCTCCGAGCAGTACTTC	CASSYGSDSSEQYF
16	NA	TRBV5-1	NA	TRBJ1-1	TGCGCCAGCAGCTTGGGGTTCGGGGTCAGGAACACTGAAGCTTTCTTT	CASSLGFGVRNTEAFF
16	NA	TRBV18	NA	TRBJ1-1	TGTGCCAGCTCACCGGTCCGGGGGGCGCGGACGGGTGAAGCTTTCTTT	CASSPVRGARTGEAFF